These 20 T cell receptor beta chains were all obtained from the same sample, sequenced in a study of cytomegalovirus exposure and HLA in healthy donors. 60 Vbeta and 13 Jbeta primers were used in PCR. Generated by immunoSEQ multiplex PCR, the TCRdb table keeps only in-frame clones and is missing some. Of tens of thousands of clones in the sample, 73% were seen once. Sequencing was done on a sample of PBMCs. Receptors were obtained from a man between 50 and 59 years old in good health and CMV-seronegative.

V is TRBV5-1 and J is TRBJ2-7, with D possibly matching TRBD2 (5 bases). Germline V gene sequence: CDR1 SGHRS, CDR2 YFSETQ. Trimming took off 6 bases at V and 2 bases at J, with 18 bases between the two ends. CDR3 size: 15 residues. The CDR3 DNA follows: TGCGCCAGCACCCCGCTTGGAGGCGGAGCCTACGAGCAGTACTTC. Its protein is CASTPLGGGAYEQYF.

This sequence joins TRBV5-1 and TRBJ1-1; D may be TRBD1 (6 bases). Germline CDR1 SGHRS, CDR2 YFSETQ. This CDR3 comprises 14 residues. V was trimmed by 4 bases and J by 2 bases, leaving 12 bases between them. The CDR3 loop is CASSKTGQNTEAFF. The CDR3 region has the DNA TGCGCCAGCAGCAAAACAGGGCAAAACACTGAAGCTTTCTTT.

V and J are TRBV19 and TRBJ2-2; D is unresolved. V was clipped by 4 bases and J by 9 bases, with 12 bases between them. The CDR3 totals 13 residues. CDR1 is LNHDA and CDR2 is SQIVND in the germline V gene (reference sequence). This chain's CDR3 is CASSTTIPRELFF. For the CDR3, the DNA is TGTGCCAGTAGTACCACTATCCCCCGGGAGCTGTTTTTT.

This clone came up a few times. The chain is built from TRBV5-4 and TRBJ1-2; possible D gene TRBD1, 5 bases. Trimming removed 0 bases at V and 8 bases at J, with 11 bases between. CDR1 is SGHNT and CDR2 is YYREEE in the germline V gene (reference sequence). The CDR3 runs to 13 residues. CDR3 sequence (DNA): TGTGCCAGCAGCTTGGACGGGACTGGCGGCTACACCTTC. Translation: CASSLDGTGGYTF. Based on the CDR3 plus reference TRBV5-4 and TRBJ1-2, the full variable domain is ETGVTQSPTHLIKTRGQQVTLRCSSQSGHNTVSWYQQALGQGPQFIFQYYREEENGRGNFPPRFSGLQFPNYSSELNVNALELDDSALYLCASSLDGTGGYTFGSGTRLTVV.

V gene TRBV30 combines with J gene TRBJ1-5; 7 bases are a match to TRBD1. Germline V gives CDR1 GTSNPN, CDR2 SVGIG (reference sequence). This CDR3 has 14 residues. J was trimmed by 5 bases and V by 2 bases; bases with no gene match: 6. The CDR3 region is CAWSSRQGDQPQHF. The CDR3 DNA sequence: TGTGCCTGGAGTTCACGACAGGGCGATCAGCCCCAGCATTTT.

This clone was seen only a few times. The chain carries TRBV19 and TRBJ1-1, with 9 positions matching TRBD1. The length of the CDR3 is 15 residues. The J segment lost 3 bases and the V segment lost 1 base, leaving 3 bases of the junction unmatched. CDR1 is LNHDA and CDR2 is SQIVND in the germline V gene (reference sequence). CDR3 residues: CASSIGWTGDTEAFF. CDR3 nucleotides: TGTGCCAGTAGTATAGGGTGGACAGGGGACACTGAAGCTTTCTTT.

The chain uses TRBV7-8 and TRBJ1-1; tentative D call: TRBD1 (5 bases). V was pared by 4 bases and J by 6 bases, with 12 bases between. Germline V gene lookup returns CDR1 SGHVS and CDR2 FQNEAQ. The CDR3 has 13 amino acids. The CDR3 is CASSWQPGAEAFF. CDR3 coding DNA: TGTGCCAGCAGCTGGCAACCGGGGGCTGAAGCTTTCTTT.

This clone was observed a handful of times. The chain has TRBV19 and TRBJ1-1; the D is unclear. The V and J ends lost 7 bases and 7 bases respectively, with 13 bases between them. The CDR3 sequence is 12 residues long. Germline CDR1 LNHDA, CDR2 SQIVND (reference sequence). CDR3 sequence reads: CASTNFEREAFF. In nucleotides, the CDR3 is TGTGCCAGTACTAATTTCGAGCGTGAAGCTTTCTTT.

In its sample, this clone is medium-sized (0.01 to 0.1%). The CDR3 region is CASSLVVAGGGNEQFF. The CDR3 DNA is TGCGCCAGCAGCTTGGTTGTAGCGGGGGGGGGAAATGAGCAGTTCTTC. This rearrangement joins TRBV5-1 to TRBJ2-1; 11 positions match TRBD2. The germline V gene encodes CDR1 SGHRS and CDR2 YFSETQ. The CDR3 is made up of 16 amino acids. V lost 0 bases and J lost 7; bases outside the gene matches: 6. Drawing the rest from reference TRBV5-1 and TRBJ2-1, the complete variable domain is KAGVTQTPRYLIKTRGQQVTLSCSPISGHRSVSWYQQTPGQGLQFLFEYFSETQRNKGNFPGRFSGRQFSNSRSEMNVSTLELGDSALYLCASSLVVAGGGNEQFFGPGTRLTVL.

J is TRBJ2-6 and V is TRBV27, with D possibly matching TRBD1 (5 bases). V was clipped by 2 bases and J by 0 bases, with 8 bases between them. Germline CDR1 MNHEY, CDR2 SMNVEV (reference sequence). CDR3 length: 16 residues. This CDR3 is CASSLNRPSGANVLTF. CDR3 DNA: TGTGCCAGCAGTTTAAACAGGCCCTCTGGGGCCAACGTCCTGACTTTC. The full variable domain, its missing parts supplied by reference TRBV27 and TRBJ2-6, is EAQVTQNPRYLITVTGKKLTVTCSQNMNHEYMSWYRQDPGLGLRQIYYSMNVEVTDKGDVPEGYKVSRKEKRNFPLILESPSPNQTSLYFCASSLNRPSGANVLTFGAGSRLTVL.

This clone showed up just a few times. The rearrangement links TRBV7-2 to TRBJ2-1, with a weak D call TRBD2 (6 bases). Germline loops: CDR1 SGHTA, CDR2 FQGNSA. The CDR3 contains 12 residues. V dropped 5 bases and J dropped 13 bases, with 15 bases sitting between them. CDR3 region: CASSPGTWRQFF. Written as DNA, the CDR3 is TGTGCCAGCAGCCCGGGGACTTGGCGCCAGTTCTTC.

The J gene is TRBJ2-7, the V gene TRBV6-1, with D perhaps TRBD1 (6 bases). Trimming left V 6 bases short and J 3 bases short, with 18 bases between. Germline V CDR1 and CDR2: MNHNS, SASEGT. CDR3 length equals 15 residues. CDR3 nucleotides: TGTGCCAGCAGGGATGGTGGGACACCTAACTACGAGCAGTACTTC. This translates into CASRDGGTPNYEQYF.

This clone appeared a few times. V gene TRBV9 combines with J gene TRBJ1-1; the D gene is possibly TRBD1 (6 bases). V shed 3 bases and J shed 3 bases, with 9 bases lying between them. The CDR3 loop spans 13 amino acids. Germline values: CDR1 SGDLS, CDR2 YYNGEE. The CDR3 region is CASSAQGYTEAFF. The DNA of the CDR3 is TGTGCCAGCAGCGCACAGGGTTACACTGAAGCTTTCTTT.

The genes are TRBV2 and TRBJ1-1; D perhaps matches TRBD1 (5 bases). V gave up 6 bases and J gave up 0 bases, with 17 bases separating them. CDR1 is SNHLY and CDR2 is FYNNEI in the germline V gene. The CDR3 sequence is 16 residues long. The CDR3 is CASRNTAGTLNTEAFF. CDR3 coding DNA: TGTGCCAGCAGAAATACTGCCGGGACTTTGAACACTGAAGCTTTCTTT.

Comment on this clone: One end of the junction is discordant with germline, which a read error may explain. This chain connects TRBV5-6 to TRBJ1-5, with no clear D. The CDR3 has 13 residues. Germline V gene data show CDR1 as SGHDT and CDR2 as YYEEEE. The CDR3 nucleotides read TGTGCCAGAAGCTTGGGGAGGGCCCAGCCCCAGCATTTT. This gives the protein CARSLGRAQPQHF.

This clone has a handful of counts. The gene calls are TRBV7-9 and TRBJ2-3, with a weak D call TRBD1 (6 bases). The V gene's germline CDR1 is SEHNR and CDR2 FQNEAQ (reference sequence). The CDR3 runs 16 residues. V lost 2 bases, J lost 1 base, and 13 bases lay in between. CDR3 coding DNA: TGTGCCAGCAGCTTACCCCGGCCAGGGGGCACAGATACGCAGTATTTT. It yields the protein CASSLPRPGGTDTQYF.

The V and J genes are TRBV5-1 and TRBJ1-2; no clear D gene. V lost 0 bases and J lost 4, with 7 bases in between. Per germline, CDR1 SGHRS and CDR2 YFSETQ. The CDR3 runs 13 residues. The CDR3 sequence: CASSLVWSYGYTF. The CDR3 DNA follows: TGCGCCAGCAGCTTGGTGTGGAGCTATGGCTACACCTTC. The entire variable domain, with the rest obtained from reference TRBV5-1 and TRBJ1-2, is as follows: KAGVTQTPRYLIKTRGQQVTLSCSPISGHRSVSWYQQTPGQGLQFLFEYFSETQRNKGNFPGRFSGRQFSNSRSEMNVSTLELGDSALYLCASSLVWSYGYTFGSGTRLTVV.

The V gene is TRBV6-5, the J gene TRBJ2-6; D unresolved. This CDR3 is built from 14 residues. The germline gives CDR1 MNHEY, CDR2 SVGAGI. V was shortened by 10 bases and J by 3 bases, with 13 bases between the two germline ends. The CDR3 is CAISSPLGANVLTF. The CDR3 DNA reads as TGTGCCATCTCCAGTCCTCTTGGGGCCAACGTCCTGACTTTC.

The CDR3 DNA is TGTGCCAGCAGCGTAGTGGCGGATGGAAACACCATATATTTT. Its protein product is CASSVVADGNTIYF. The V call is TRBV9, the J call TRBJ1-3, with D unresolved. The CDR3 spans 14 residues. Germline V gene lookup returns CDR1 SGDLS and CDR2 YYNGEE. The ends were cut back, 0 bases at V and 3 bases at J, with 7 bases in the middle.

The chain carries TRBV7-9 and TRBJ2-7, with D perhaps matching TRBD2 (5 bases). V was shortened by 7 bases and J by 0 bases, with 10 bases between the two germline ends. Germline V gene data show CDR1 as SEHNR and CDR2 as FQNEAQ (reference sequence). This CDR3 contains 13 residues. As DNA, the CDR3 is TGTGCCAGCACCCCCGGAGGCTCCTACGAGCAGTACTTC. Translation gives CASTPGGSYEQYF.